A selection of T cell receptor beta chains follows, all from one sample in a study of regulatory T cells in long-lasting Graves disease. TCRdb redid the calling of the multiplex PCR reads with MiXCR, one entry per CDR3 protein. This table holds 350,000 to 550,000 distinct CDR3 sequences, 14% found once. The data also belong to a second study, concerning T cells in Graves' hyperthyroidism and ophthalmopathy.

The specimen was peripheral blood mononuclear cells (PBMCs), collected at new diagnosis, from a patient treated with antithyroid drugs. The receptor source for this set is a woman aged 45-65 years with Graves disease. The CDR3 runs from the conserved cysteine through the conserved F or W. A D gene is named only where the DNA matches it firmly. Expanded clones get a size class; other rows say once, few or many, or leave the size out.

TRBV5-1,TRBJ1-2,TRBD1,-,CASSYDRAEVYGYTF,TGCGCCAGCAGTTACGACAGGGCGGAGGTTTATGGCTACACCTTC
TRBV7-9,TRBJ1-2,-,-,CASSSIPWDGYTF,TGTGCCAGCAGCTCAATCCCTTGGGACGGCTACACCTTC
TRBV28,TRBJ1-2,TRBD1,many,CASSLGQESYGYTF,TGTGCCAGCAGTTTGGGACAGGAGTCTTATGGCTACACCTTC
TRBV2,TRBJ2-5,-,many,CASRPLAGPLGTQYF,TGTGCCAGCAGGCCCCTAGCCGGCCCCTTAGGGACCCAGTACTTC
TRBV12-3/TRBV12-4,TRBJ1-1,-,many,CASSALSGDTEAFF,TGTGCCAGCAGTGCCTTATCAGGGGACACTGAAGCTTTCTTT
TRBV29-1,TRBJ2-7,TRBD1,-,CSVELPGGRSSYEQYF,TGCAGCGTTGAACTTCCAGGGGGCCGGAGCTCCTACGAGCAGTACTTC
TRBV5-5,TRBJ2-3,-,many,CASSLGLVDTQYF,TGTGCCAGCAGCTTGGGTCTTGTGGATACGCAGTATTTT
TRBV19,TRBJ1-3,-,many,CASSRPGTGNTIYF,TGTGCCAGTAGTCGACCCGGTACTGGAAACACCATATATTTT
TRBV7-9,TRBJ1-6,-,-,CASSLRGEGNSPLHF,TGTGCCAGCAGCTTACGGGGAGAGGGTAATTCACCCCTCCACTTT
TRBV7-9,TRBJ1-1,-,many,CASSLERPNTEAFF,TGTGCCAGCAGCTTAGAACGGCCTAACACTGAAGCTTTCTTT
TRBV2,TRBJ2-2,TRBD1,few,CASSHRGRENTGELFF,TGTGCCAGCAGTCACAGGGGGCGAGAGAACACCGGGGAGCTGTTTTTT
TRBV6-1,TRBJ2-1,-,many,CASRPPEYNEQFF,TGTGCCAGCAGACCCCCAGAATACAATGAGCAGTTCTTC
TRBV4-1,TRBJ2-1,-,many,CASSQGQRSYNEQFF,TGCGCCAGCAGCCAAGGGCAGAGGTCCTACAATGAGCAGTTCTTC
TRBV2,TRBJ2-1,-,many,CASSERVGPLNEQFF,TGTGCCAGCAGTGAACGGGTAGGACCGCTCAATGAGCAGTTCTTC
TRBV6-1,TRBJ1-1,-,-,CASRAVPGPNTEAFF,TGTGCCAGCAGGGCAGTACCGGGACCGAACACTGAAGCTTTCTTT
TRBV9,TRBJ2-5,TRBD2,many,CASSGTSGKETQYF,TGTGCCAGCAGCGGAACTAGCGGGAAGGAGACCCAGTACTTC
TRBV7-9,TRBJ1-1,-,-,CASSLGQNEAFF,TGTGCCAGCAGCTTAGGACAGAATGAAGCTTTCTTT
TRBV12-3/TRBV12-4,TRBJ2-3,TRBD2,many,CASSLITLAGGLDTQYF,TGTGCCAGCAGTTTAATTACACTAGCGGGAGGGCTTGATACGCAGTATTTT
TRBV28,TRBJ1-3,-,many,CASSLPTSPGNTIYF,TGTGCCAGCAGTCTCCCGACTTCACCTGGAAACACCATATATTTT
TRBV2,TRBJ2-2,-,many,CASMGVETGELFF,TGTGCCAGCATGGGGGTGGAGACCGGGGAGCTGTTTTTT
TRBV24-1,TRBJ2-5,-,-,CATSGTPQETQYF,TGTGCCACCAGTGGGACTCCGCAAGAGACCCAGTACTTC
TRBV12-3/TRBV12-4,TRBJ2-5,-,few,CASSSLAGGTQYF,TGTGCCAGCAGTTCTCTAGCTGGAGGGACCCAGTACTTC
TRBV19,TRBJ2-1,TRBD2,-,CASSIAPSGGNNEQFF,TGTGCCAGTAGTATAGCCCCCTCGGGAGGTAACAATGAGCAGTTCTTC
TRBV9,TRBJ1-2,-,-,CASSPTGAPVDGYTF,TGTGCCAGCAGCCCGACCGGGGCCCCGGTGGATGGCTACACCTTC
TRBV6-1,TRBJ1-2,-,few,CASSGREKEDYGYTF,TGTGCCAGCAGTGGGCGTGAAAAGGAGGACTATGGCTACACCTTC
TRBV5-1,TRBJ2-3,TRBD1,-,CASSLEQGVISTDTQYF,TGCGCCAGCAGCTTGGAGCAGGGGGTCATTAGCACAGATACGCAGTATTTT
TRBV7-9,TRBJ1-1,-,-,CASSPQTDPATEAFF,TGTGCCAGCAGCCCGCAGACCGACCCGGCCACTGAAGCTTTCTTT
TRBV2,TRBJ2-5,-,-,CASTPARGKQETQYF,TGTGCCAGCACCCCCGCGAGGGGAAAACAAGAGACCCAGTACTTC
TRBV28,TRBJ2-3,TRBD2,many,CASSLVVAGLAGAQNTDTQYF,TGTGCCAGCAGTTTAGTAGTGGCCGGACTAGCGGGAGCCCAAAACACAGATACGCAGTATTTT
TRBV24-1,TRBJ1-4,-,many,CATSDSAGNGEKLFF,TGTGCCACCAGTGATTCAGCAGGGAATGGTGAAAAACTGTTTTTT